This T cell receptor (beta chain) was profiled in a study of blood T cell repertoires in COVID-19. Background on the study: Samples representing acute and convalescent COVID-19 were sourced from the United States, Italy and Spain. From T cells, B-cell-depleted T cells, or PBMCs came the material, which was cDNA or gDNA.

In the authors' methods: Nucleated cell number was recorded as an estimate derived from reference gene primer amplification. Libraries were prepared by immunoSEQ multiplex PCR; TCRdb keeps only in-frame clonotypes and omits some of them. D and trimming were read from the DNA, whereas the V and J calls and clone size are those reported in that table. The sample lists 360,000 or so clones, 89% seen once, with 3% to 4.5% in the top ten. Seattle enrolled patients during active infection and tracked them longitudinally. Germline CDR1 SGDLS, CDR2 YYNGEE. The CDR3 is made up of 15 amino acids. Trimming pared 4 bases from V and 0 bases from J, leaving 13 bases between.

The clonotype was recovered from a woman aged 55-69 years with COVID-19, enrolled during active disease. The chain uses TRBV9 and TRBJ1-2; tentatively, D is TRBD1 (6 bases). Sequenced input: peripheral blood. The CDR3: CASSPTGYANYGYTF. The CDR3 nucleotides read TGTGCCAGCAGCCCGACAGGCTATGCTAACTATGGCTACACCTTC.